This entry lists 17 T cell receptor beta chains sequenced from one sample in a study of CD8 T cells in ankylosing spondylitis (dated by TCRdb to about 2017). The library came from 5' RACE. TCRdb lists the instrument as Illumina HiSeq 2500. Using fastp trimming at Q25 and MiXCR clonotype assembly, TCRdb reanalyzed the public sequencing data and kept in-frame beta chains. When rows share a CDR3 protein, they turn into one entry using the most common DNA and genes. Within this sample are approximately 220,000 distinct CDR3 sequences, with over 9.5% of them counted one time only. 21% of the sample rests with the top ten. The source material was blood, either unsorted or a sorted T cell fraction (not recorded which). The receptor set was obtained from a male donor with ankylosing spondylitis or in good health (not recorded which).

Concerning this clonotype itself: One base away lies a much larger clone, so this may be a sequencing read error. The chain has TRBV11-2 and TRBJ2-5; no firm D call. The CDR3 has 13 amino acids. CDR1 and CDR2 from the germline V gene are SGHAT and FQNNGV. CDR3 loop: CASSLQGPETQCF. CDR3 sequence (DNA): TGTGCCAGCAGCTTACAAGGACCGGAGACCCAGTGCTTC.

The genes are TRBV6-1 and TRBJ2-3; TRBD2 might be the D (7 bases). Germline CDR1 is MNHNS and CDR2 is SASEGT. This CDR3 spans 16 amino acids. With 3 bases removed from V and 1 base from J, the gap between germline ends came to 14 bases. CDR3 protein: CASSETAGARTDTQYF. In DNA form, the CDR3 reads TGTGCCAGCAGTGAGACGGCGGGGGCCCGCACAGATACGCAGTATTTT.

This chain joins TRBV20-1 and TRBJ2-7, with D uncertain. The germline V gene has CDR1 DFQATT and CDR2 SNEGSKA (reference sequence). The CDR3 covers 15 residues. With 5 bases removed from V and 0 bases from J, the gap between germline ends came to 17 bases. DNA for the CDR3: TGCAGTGCTGAGTCTTCTGGTACTTACTCCTACGAGCAGTACTTC. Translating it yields CSAESSGTYSYEQYF.

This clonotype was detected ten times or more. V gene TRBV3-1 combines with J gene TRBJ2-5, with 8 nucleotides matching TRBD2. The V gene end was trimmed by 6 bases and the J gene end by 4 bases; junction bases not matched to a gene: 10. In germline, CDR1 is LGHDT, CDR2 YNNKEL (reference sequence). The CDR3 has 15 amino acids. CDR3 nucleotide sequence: TGTGCCAGCAGACCCCAACTAGCGGAGGGAGAGACCCAGTACTTC. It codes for CASRPQLAEGETQYF.

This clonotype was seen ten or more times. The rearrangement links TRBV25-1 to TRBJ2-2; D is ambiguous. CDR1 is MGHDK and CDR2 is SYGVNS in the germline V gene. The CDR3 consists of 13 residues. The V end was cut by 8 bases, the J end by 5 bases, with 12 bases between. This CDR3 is CASLPLATGELFF. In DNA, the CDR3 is TGTGCCAGCCTCCCCCTTGCGACCGGGGAGCTGTTTTTT.

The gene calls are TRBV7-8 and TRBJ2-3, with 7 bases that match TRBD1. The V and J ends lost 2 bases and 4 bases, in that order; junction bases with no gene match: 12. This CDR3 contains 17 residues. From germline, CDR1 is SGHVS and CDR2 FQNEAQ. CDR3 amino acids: CASSLTTWTGPADTQYF. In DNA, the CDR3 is TGTGCCAGCAGCTTAACAACTTGGACAGGCCCCGCAGATACGCAGTATTTT. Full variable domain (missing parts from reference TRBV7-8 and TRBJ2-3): GAGVSQSPRYKVAKRGQDVALRCDPISGHVSLFWYQQALGQGPEFLTYFQNEAQLDKSGLPSDRFFAERPEGSVSTLKIQRTQQEDSAVYLCASSLTTWTGPADTQYFGPGTRLTVL.

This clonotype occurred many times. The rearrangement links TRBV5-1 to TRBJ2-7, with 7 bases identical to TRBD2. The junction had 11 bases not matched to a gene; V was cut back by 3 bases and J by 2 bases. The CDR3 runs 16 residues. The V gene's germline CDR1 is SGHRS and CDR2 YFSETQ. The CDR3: CASSSLGGGSTYEQYF. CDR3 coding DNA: TGCGCCAGCAGCTCGCTTGGGGGGGGATCAACCTACGAGCAGTACTTC.

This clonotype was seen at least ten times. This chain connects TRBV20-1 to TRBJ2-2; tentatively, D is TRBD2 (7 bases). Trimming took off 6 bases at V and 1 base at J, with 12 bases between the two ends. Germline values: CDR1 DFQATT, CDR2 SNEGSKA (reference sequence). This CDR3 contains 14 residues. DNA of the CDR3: TGCAGTGCCGGGGGGCAGTTGAACACCGGGGAGCTGTTTTTT. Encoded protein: CSAGGQLNTGELFF.

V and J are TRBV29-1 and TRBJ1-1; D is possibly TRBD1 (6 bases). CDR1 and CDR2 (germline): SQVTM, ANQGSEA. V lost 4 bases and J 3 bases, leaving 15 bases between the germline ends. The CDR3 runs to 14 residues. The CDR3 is CSVGGAGGDTEAFF. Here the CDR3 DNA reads TGCAGCGTTGGGGGGGCCGGTGGAGACACTGAAGCTTTCTTT.

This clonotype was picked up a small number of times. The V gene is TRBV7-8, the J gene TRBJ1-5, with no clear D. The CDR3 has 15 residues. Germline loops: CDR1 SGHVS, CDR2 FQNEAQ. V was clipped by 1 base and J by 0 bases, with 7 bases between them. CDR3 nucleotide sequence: TGTGCCAGCAGCTTAGTAAGGGATAGCAATCAGCCCCAGCATTTT. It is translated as CASSLVRDSNQPQHF.

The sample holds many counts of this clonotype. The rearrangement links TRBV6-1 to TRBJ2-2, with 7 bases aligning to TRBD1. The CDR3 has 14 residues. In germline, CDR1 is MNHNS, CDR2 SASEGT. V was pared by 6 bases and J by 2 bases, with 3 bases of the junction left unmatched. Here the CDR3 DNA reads TGTGCCAGCAGAAGGACAGGCAACACCGGGGAGCTGTTTTTT. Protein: CASRRTGNTGELFF.

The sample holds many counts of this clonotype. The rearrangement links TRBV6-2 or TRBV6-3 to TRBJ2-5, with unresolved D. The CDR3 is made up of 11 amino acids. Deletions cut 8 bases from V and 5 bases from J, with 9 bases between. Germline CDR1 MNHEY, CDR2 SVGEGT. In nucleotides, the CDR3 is TGTGCCAGCTTGTGGGGTGAGACCCAGTACTTC. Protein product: CASLWGETQYF.

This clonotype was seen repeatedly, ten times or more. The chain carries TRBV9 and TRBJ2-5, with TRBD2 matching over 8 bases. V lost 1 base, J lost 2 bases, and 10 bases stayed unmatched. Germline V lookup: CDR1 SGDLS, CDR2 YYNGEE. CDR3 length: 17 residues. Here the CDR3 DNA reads TGTGCCAGCAGCGTATCATTCGGCGGGGGGCGACAAGAGACCCAGTACTTC. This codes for CASSVSFGGGRQETQYF.

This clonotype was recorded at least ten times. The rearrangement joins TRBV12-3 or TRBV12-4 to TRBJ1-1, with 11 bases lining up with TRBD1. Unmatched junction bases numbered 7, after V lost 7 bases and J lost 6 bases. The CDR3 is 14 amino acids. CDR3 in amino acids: CASNPGQGVSEAFF. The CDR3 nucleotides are TGTGCCAGCAACCCGGGACAGGGGGTTTCTGAAGCTTTCTTT.

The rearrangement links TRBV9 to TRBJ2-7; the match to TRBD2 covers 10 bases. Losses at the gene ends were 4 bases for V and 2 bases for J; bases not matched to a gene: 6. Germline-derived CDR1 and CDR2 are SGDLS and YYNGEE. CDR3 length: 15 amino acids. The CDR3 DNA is TGTGCCAGCAGCCCTCGGACTAGCGGAGCCTACGAGCAGTACTTC. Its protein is CASSPRTSGAYEQYF.

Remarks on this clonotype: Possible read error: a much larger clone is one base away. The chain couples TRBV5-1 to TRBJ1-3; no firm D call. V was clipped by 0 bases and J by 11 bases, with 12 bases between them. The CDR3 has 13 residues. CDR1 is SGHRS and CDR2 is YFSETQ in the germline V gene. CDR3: CASSLAGEDPIYF. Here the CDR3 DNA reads TGCGCCAGCAGCTTGGCCGGGGAGGACCCCATATATTTT.

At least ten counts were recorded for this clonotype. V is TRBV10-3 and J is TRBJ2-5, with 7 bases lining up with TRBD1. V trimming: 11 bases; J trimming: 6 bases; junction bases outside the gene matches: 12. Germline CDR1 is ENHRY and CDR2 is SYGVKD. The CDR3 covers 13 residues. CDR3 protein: CALRQGIIKTQYF. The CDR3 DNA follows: TGTGCCTTAAGACAGGGAATAATAAAGACCCAGTACTTC.